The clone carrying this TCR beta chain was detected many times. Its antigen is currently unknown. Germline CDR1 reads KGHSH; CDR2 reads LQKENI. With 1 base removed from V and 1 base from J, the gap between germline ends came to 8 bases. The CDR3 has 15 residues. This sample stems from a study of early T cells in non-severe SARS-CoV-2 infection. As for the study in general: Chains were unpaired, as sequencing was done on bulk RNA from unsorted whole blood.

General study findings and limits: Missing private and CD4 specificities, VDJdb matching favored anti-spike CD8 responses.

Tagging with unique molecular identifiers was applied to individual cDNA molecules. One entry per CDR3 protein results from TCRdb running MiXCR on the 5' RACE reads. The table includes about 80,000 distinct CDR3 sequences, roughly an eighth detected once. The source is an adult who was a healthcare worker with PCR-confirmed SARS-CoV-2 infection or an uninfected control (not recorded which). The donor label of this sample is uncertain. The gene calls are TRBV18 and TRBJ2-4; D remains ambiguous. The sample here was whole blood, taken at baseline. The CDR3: CASSPQGGAKNIQYF. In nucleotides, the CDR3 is TGTGCCAGCTCACCACAGGGTGGGGCCAAAAACATTCAGTACTTC. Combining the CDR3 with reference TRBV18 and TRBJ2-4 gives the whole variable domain NAGVMQNPRHLVRRRGQEARLRCSPMKGHSHVYWYRQLPEEGLKFMVYLQKENIIDESGMPKERFSAEFPKEGPSILRIQQVVRGDSAAYFCASSPQGGAKNIQYFGAGTRLSVL.